This T cell receptor (beta chain) was found in a study of T cell responses to AZD1222 COVID-19 vaccine. The CDR3 runs to 15 residues. The germline V gene has CDR1 LNHDA and CDR2 SQIVND (reference sequence). The junction had 5 bases not matched to a gene; V was cut back by 3 bases and J by 8 bases. The method was immunoSEQ multiplex PCR; TCRdb's version includes in-frame clones alone and lacks a portion of them. The table records about 140,000 clones, more than 80% of them present only once. The clonotype comes from an adult who received the MenACWY meningococcal vaccine as a control. This sample comprised peripheral blood, obtained 28 days after the second dose of the MenACWY control vaccine. This rearrangement joins TRBV19 to TRBJ2-1; 12 nucleotides line up with TRBD2. The DNA of the CDR3 is TGTGCCAGTAGTATCGTGCTAGCGGGGGGGGATGAGCAGTTCTTC. Protein sequence: CASSIVLAGGDEQFF.